This TCR beta chain was sequenced during a study of beta chain features in type 1 diabetes. Study-wide context: Examination spanned about 110 million sorted cells from all samples.

Regarding the study as a whole: Moderate but significant shortening of TCRB CDR3s was recorded in all four CD4+ subsets from Type 1 diabetes patients. Using cDNA template may skew counts toward highly expressing activated cells.

This clone occurred a few times. Its antigen is undetermined. Trimming stripped 2 bases from V and 5 bases from J, with 10 bases between. CDR1 SGHTA and CDR2 FQGNSA come from the germline V gene. The CDR3 loop spans 14 amino acids. Approximately 100 mL of blood, on average, came from one heparinised draw per donor. CD4+ naive, central memory, regulatory and stem cell-like memory cells were sorted via CD45RO/CCR7/CD25/CD127/CD95/CD27. The entirety of the isolated RNA underwent reverse transcription, so expressed TCRB transcripts were sequenced. Clones were read by immunoSEQ multiplex PCR, and TCRdb kept only the in-frame ones, dropping some. The data show around 300,000 clones, with 14% to 15% seen just once and approximately 0.015% held by the top ten.

The chain couples TRBV7-2 to TRBJ2-4, with D possibly being TRBD2 (5 bases). The specimen sequenced was naive CD4+ T cells from blood. This receptor was obtained from a man between 18 and 29 years old with type 1 diabetes. CDR3 in amino acids: CASSLRAGENIQYF. The CDR3 region has the DNA TGTGCCAGCAGCTTAAGGGCCGGGGAAAACATTCAGTACTTC. Full variable domain (outside the CDR3, taken from reference TRBV7-2 and TRBJ2-4): GAGVSQSPSNKVTEKGKDVELRCDPISGHTALYWYRQSLGQGLEFLIYFQGNSAPDKSGLPSDRFSAERTGGSVSTLTIQRTQQEDSAVYLCASSLRAGENIQYFGAGTRLSVL.